This T cell receptor (beta chain) derives from a study of T cell clonality in common variable immunodeficiency (dated by TCRdb to between 2015 and 2016). For sequencing, equivalent amounts of genomic DNA were input from CVID and control samples. For every sample, a 60 bp segment covering the rearranged TCRbeta CDR3 region was amplified and then sequenced. The immunoSEQ assay, a bias-corrected multiplex PCR combined with high-throughput sequencing, was used to amplify TCRbeta. The study's own analysis went as follows. Every unique nucleotide sequence counted as a clone and was annotated with V, D and J genes, copy number and frequency. Sequences were labeled productive if in frame, and non-productive if out of frame or containing stop codons. As previously described, Shannon's entropy was used to calculate clonality. The predicted amino acid sequences of productive clones were used to derive the mean CDR3 Kyte-Doolittle hydropathy. Scaled V gene usage was hierarchically clustered using Manhattan distance and complete linkage with the R hclust function. Sharing of clones by CDR3 amino acid sequence was evaluated through resampling of 12 repertoires per group over 100 rounds. The repertoires were searched for 70 published EBV-specific TCRbeta sequences and fewer than 250 published CMV-specific TCRbeta sequences. Analysis left out a couple of CVID samples that produced under 10,000 sequences, so 40 to 45 CVID repertoires remained. This is the immuneACCESS table as TCRdb keeps it, with only in-frame sequences that have V and J called. A part of the clones is gone; compared with another copy, unresolved V genes explain less than half, and the rest is unexplained. The DNA was the basis for D and trimming; V, J and clone size are from that table. This sample has 28,000 or so clones in the table, none counted a single time. 3% to 3.5% of the sample rests with the top ten.

Study-level results and caveats: Even though DNA input was equal, the average per sample came to about 81,820 unique sequences for controls compared with approximately 30,000 for CVID samples. Differences among patients in the CVID cohort limited the correlations between repertoire features and clinical complications. CVID TCRbeta sequences reportedly showed fewer deletions and N-nucleotide insertions and lacked highly modified clones with 13 or more V deletions. CVID subjects shared fewer TCRbeta clones with each other than healthy controls did (p < 0.0001). It was noted by the authors that sequencing of the repertoires of T cell subpopulations would be needed to clarify the cause of the increased clonality in CVID. Increased TCRbeta clonality was found in CVID subjects compared with healthy controls (t-test p = 0.018), with the increase being most characteristic of about a third of subjects.

The CDR3 runs 14 amino acids, cysteine and phenylalanine included. Part of the CDR3 DNA is given, 33 bases translated from base 1. V trim: 5 bases; J trim: 7 bases; unmatched bases: 5. The germline V gene supplies CDR1 MNHEY and CDR2 SVGEGT. Diagnosis of CVID followed standard criteria, namely serum IgG, IgA and/or IgM below the normal range together with specific antibody deficiency. A total of 44 subjects (about 15 female and some 30 male; age range about 9 to 65 years, mean age around 40) were included in the CVID group. Predominantly Caucasian heritage was noted among both the CVID patients and the healthy controls. Replacement immunoglobulin therapy had been administered to all CVID subjects for at least one year at the time of study participation. At blood collection, none of the CVID subjects was ill or on immunomodulatory or immunosuppressive medication. Heparinized peripheral whole blood samples of about 5 to 9 ml were collected from each donor. Genomic DNA from adults with common variable immune deficiency (CVID) and from healthy adult controls was used to sequence TCRbeta CDR3 repertoires. Diluted blood was density-centrifuged over Hypaque 1077 or Ficoll-Paque to isolate peripheral blood mononuclear cells. Genomic DNA was extracted from unsorted mononuclear cells by Qiagen column purification or by a centrifugation-based method.

This clone was detected a few times. The target of this receptor is not known. Read sequence stops 3 residues before the CDR3 end, and the germline J gene provides the missing end. The sequence joins TRBV6-2 or TRBV6-3 to TRBJ2-5, with 12 junctional bases fitting TRBD2. This receptor was obtained from a human donor with common variable immunodeficiency. The sequencing sample was made of peripheral blood mononuclear cells. This receptor has the CDR3 CASSLAGGRGTQYF. The sequenced part of the CDR3 DNA is TGTGCCAGCAGTCTAGCGGGGGGGCGCGGGACC.